One and the same sample provided the 28 T cell receptor beta chains below, sequenced in a study of T cell responses to AZD1222 COVID-19 vaccine. Clones were read by immunoSEQ multiplex PCR, and TCRdb kept only the in-frame ones, dropping some. The data contain some 55,000 clones, around 92% of them singletons. The sequencing used peripheral blood, collected on day 0 of AZD1222 vaccination. These receptors all stem from an adult in good health.

J is TRBJ2-2 and V is TRBV5-1; the match to TRBD2 covers 7 bases. The CDR3 length is 16 residues. V lost 4 bases to trimming and J lost 0 bases; unmatched junction nucleotides: 6. Germline V gene sequence: CDR1 SGHRS, CDR2 YFSETQ. The CDR3 nucleotides read TGCGCCAGCAGCCCGCCCGGGAGGACGAACACCGGGGAGCTGTTTTTT. Translating gives CASSPPGRTNTGELFF.

In this sample, this clone turned up once. The chain is built from TRBV29-1 and TRBJ2-3, with D perhaps given as TRBD1 or TRBD2 (6 bases each). V lost 4 bases to trimming and J lost 4 bases, with 12 bases between them. CDR1 SQVTM and CDR2 ANQGSEA come from the germline V gene. The CDR3 spans 13 residues. The CDR3 region is CSVGGRDSDTQYF. CDR3 nucleotide sequence: TGCAGCGTTGGGGGGCGGGATTCAGATACGCAGTATTTT.

J is TRBJ2-7 and V is TRBV29-1; TRBD1 aligns across 7 bases. Germline CDR1 SQVTM, CDR2 ANQGSEA. With V trimmed by 7 bases and J by 3 bases, 6 bases remained unmatched. This CDR3 spans 12 amino acids. CDR3 protein: CSARQGDYEQYF. CDR3 sequence (DNA): TGCAGCGCCAGACAGGGCGACTACGAGCAGTACTTC.

This clone was observed once. The J gene is TRBJ2-7, the V gene TRBV6-4; no definite D call. Per the germline V gene, CDR1 is MRHNA and CDR2 is SNTAGT. V lost 6 bases to trimming and J lost 0 bases, with 18 bases between them. The CDR3 runs to 16 residues. The CDR3 sequence: CASSERVMRSSYEQYF. DNA of the CDR3: TGTGCCAGCAGCGAAAGAGTTATGCGGAGCTCCTACGAGCAGTACTTC.

The CDR3: CASSRREGGPYEQYF. CDR3 DNA: TGTGCCAGCAGCCGAAGAGAGGGAGGGCCCTACGAGCAGTACTTC. The V call is TRBV3-1 (or the pseudogene TRBV3-2), the J call TRBJ2-7, with TRBD2 matching over 7 bases. Trimming took 4 bases from V and 2 from J; bases not matched to a gene: 8. The CDR3 sequence is 15 residues long. CDR1 LGHDT and CDR2 YNNKEL come from the germline V gene (reference sequence).

This chain uses TRBV7-3 with TRBJ1-6; unclear D gene. Per the germline V gene, CDR1 is SGHTA and CDR2 is FQGTGA. The CDR3 loop spans 16 amino acids. V dropped 5 bases and J dropped 0 bases, with 11 bases sitting between them. CDR3 sequence (DNA): TGTGCCAGCAGCGCGCGTGGGAGCTCCTATAATTCACCCCTCCACTTT. Protein: CASSARGSSYNSPLHF.

The chain joins TRBV19 to TRBJ2-3, with 12 bases identical to TRBD2. Germline CDR1 and CDR2: LNHDA and SQIVND (reference sequence). The trim removed 3 bases at V and 5 bases at J, leaving 12 bases unmatched. This CDR3 has 18 amino acids. This CDR3 reads CASSMRRPGLAGLDTQYF. The DNA of the CDR3 is TGTGCCAGTAGTATGAGGCGGCCGGGACTAGCGGGTCTAGATACGCAGTATTTT.

The chain has TRBV5-1 and TRBJ2-1; D uncertain. The ends were cut back, 0 bases at V and 5 bases at J, with 12 bases in the middle. The CDR3 loop spans 15 amino acids. Germline V gene sequence: CDR1 SGHRS, CDR2 YFSETQ. CDR3 sequence: CASSLAEVAHNEQFF. The CDR3, as DNA: TGCGCCAGCAGCTTGGCCGAGGTAGCCCACAATGAGCAGTTCTTC. Full variable domain (rest looked up from reference TRBV5-1 and TRBJ2-1): KAGVTQTPRYLIKTRGQQVTLSCSPISGHRSVSWYQQTPGQGLQFLFEYFSETQRNKGNFPGRFSGRQFSNSRSEMNVSTLELGDSALYLCASSLAEVAHNEQFFGPGTRLTVL.

The chain combines TRBV7-9 with TRBJ1-2; D gene uncertain. Germline values: CDR1 SEHNR, CDR2 FQNEAQ (reference sequence). Trimming pared 5 bases from V and 0 bases from J, leaving 16 bases between. The CDR3 extends over 16 amino acids. The CDR3 spells CASSPKRTDTNYGYTF. CDR3 nucleotide sequence: TGTGCCAGCAGCCCGAAGCGGACCGATACTAACTATGGCTACACCTTC.

This sequence joins TRBV12-3 or TRBV12-4 and TRBJ1-2; maybe TRBD1 (5 bases). The V end was cut by 6 bases, the J end by 2 bases, with 10 bases between. This CDR3 has 13 amino acids. The CDR3: CASSQTENYGYTF. The CDR3 DNA is TGTGCCAGCAGCCAGACAGAAAACTATGGCTACACCTTC.

This chain links TRBV5-1 with TRBJ2-1; 7 bases line up with TRBD2. V lost 1 base and J lost 4; bases outside the gene matches: 5. The V gene's germline CDR1 is SGHRS and CDR2 YFSETQ. The length of the CDR3 is 15 residues. The CDR3 bases are TGCGCCAGCAGCTTGATAGCGGGTAGTTACAATGAGCAGTTCTTC. This encodes CASSLIAGSYNEQFF.

This clone has only a few counts. V usage is TRBV18 and J usage is TRBJ2-2, with a tentative D call TRBD1 (6 bases). Germline V gives CDR1 KGHSH, CDR2 LQKENI. V was trimmed by 6 bases and J by 2 bases, leaving 19 bases between them. The CDR3 is made up of 17 amino acids. This chain's CDR3 is CASSQAIQTGNTGELFF. DNA of the CDR3: TGTGCCAGCTCCCAGGCAATCCAGACAGGCAACACCGGGGAGCTGTTTTTT.

CDR3 bases: TGCGCCAGCAGCTTGGCCGGGACTCCCACCGGGGAGCTGTTTTTT. It codes for CASSLAGTPTGELFF. The chain links TRBV5-1 to TRBJ2-2; possibly TRBD2 for D (6 bases). V was trimmed by 0 bases and J by 4 bases, leaving 10 bases between them. Germline CDR1 reads SGHRS; CDR2 reads YFSETQ. The CDR3 length is 15 residues.

This rearrangement joins TRBV24-1 to TRBJ1-5; D possibly corresponds to TRBD1 (5 bases). V was pared by 2 bases and J by 5 bases, with 9 bases between. Germline CDR1 KGHDR, CDR2 SFDVKD. CDR3 size: 14 residues. The CDR3 coding sequence is TGTGCCACCAGTGATTCTAGGGGTCATCAGCCCCAGCATTTT. It encodes CATSDSRGHQPQHF.

V and J are TRBV5-1 and TRBJ2-7; the D call may be TRBD1 or TRBD2 (6 bases each). Germline V lookup: CDR1 SGHRS, CDR2 YFSETQ. This CDR3 is 15 amino acids long. Between the trimmed V and J ends, which lost 4 bases and 6 bases, there was a span of 20 bases. CDR3 nucleotides: TGCGCCAGCAGCGACAGTTTCGGGGGCTTGGGCGAGCAGTACTTC. Translating gives CASSDSFGGLGEQYF.

V is TRBV7-8 and J is TRBJ1-5; D is ambiguous. V was trimmed by 3 bases and J by 1 base, leaving 13 bases between them. The CDR3 loop spans 16 amino acids. Germline lookup yields CDR1 SGHVS and CDR2 FQNEAQ. The CDR3 sequence is CASSFPGRVSNQPQHF. As DNA, the CDR3 is TGTGCCAGCAGCTTCCCTGGAAGGGTCAGCAATCAGCCCCAGCATTTT.

This chain uses TRBV7-9 with TRBJ2-5; D is uncertain. Germline V gives CDR1 SEHNR, CDR2 FQNEAQ (reference sequence). The CDR3 loop spans 12 amino acids. Trimming pared 1 base from V and 5 bases from J, leaving 5 bases between. The CDR3 coding sequence is TGTGCCAGCAGCTTAGTCTCGGAGACCCAGTACTTC. Its protein is CASSLVSETQYF.

This clone came up a few times. This rearrangement joins TRBV6-5 to TRBJ2-7; possibly TRBD2 for D (5 bases). The CDR3 has 15 amino acids. Germline V gives CDR1 MNHEY, CDR2 SVGAGI. The V gene lost 7 bases and the J gene lost 2 bases, with 18 bases spanning the gap. The CDR3 DNA reads as TGTGCCAGCACGGTTTCGGCAGAAGCGGCCTACGAGCAGTACTTC. This translates into CASTVSAEAAYEQYF.

This chain's CDR3 is CASSQPGHVNEQFF. Here the CDR3 DNA reads TGTGCCAGCAGCCAACCGGGACATGTCAATGAGCAGTTCTTC. The rearrangement joins TRBV3-1 (or the pseudogene TRBV3-2) to TRBJ2-1, with D possibly matching TRBD1 (6 bases). The germline V and J ends were trimmed by 2 bases and 6 bases, with 11 bases remaining between them. Germline V gene sequence: CDR1 LGHDT, CDR2 YNNKEL (reference sequence). There are 14 residues in the CDR3.

This chain connects TRBV11-2 to TRBJ2-3; D is ambiguous. Germline V gives CDR1 SGHAT, CDR2 FQNNGV. V shed 5 bases and J shed 5 bases, with 11 bases lying between them. The CDR3 loop spans 13 amino acids. Here the CDR3 reads CASSKTSQDTQYF. The CDR3 nucleotides read TGTGCCAGCAGCAAGACCTCCCAAGATACGCAGTATTTT.

V and J are TRBV28 and TRBJ1-3, with D uncertain. The CDR3 consists of 14 residues. V shed 5 bases and J shed 0 bases, with 8 bases lying between them. Looked up from germline, CDR1 is MDHEN and CDR2 is SYDVKM. CDR3 in amino acids: CASSHRDSGNTIYF. In DNA form, the CDR3 reads TGTGCCAGCAGTCACCGGGACTCTGGAAACACCATATATTTT.

The J gene is TRBJ2-7, the V gene TRBV18; tentatively, D is TRBD2 (6 bases). V was shortened by 4 bases and J by 2 bases, with 18 bases between the two germline ends. CDR1 and CDR2 (germline): KGHSH, LQKENI. The CDR3 covers 16 residues. This CDR3 reads CASSLLTGTPPYEQYF. The CDR3 DNA reads as TGTGCCAGCTCACTACTAACCGGGACTCCGCCCTACGAGCAGTACTTC.

The rearrangement links TRBV28 to TRBJ1-5; no clear D. V was trimmed by 6 bases and J by 2 bases, leaving 17 bases between them. The CDR3 is 16 amino acids. Germline V lookup: CDR1 MDHEN, CDR2 SYDVKM. This chain's CDR3 is CASRKIRGWGNQPQHF. Here the CDR3 DNA reads TGTGCCAGCAGGAAGATACGGGGATGGGGCAATCAGCCCCAGCATTTT.

The chain has TRBV28 and TRBJ1-5; TRBD1 is a possible D gene (6 bases). Germline CDR1 MDHEN, CDR2 SYDVKM. CDR3 length: 15 amino acids. V was clipped by 5 bases and J by 2 bases, with 13 bases between them. CDR3 DNA sequence: TGTGCCAGCAGTAATTCGGGGGCGGGCAATCAGCCCCAGCATTTT. Translation: CASSNSGAGNQPQHF.

This rearrangement joins TRBV6-2 or TRBV6-3 to TRBJ1-2, with D perhaps matching TRBD1 (5 bases). CDR1 and CDR2 (germline): MNHEY, SVGEGT. V lost 0 bases and J lost 5, with 7 bases in between. This CDR3 has 13 residues. The CDR3 reads CASSYSGVYGYTF. The DNA for the CDR3 is TGTGCCAGCAGTTACTCGGGGGTTTATGGCTACACCTTC.

V gene TRBV11-2 combines with J gene TRBJ1-6; D possibly corresponds to TRBD1 (6 bases). The V gene lost 8 bases and the J gene lost 4 bases, with 9 bases spanning the gap. Per germline, CDR1 SGHAT and CDR2 FQNNGV. The CDR3 covers 13 residues. CDR3 nucleotides: TGTGCCAGCGGACAGCTTTATAATTCACCCCTCCACTTT. Amino acid sequence: CASGQLYNSPLHF.

The CDR3 DNA reads TGTGCCAGCAGCCACGGGGGGATTGGCTACACCTTC. Translation: CASSHGGIGYTF. V and J are TRBV3-1 (or the pseudogene TRBV3-2) and TRBJ1-2; a possible D gene is TRBD1 (5 bases). V dropped 3 bases and J dropped 7 bases, with 9 bases sitting between them. This CDR3 contains 12 residues. The germline gives CDR1 LGHDT, CDR2 YNNKEL (reference sequence).

The chain employs TRBV10-3 and TRBJ2-3; 7 positions match TRBD1. This CDR3 has 16 residues. V dropped 8 bases and J dropped 4; count of bases not matched to a gene: 15. Per germline, CDR1 ENHRY and CDR2 SYGVKD. The DNA for the CDR3 is TGTGCCATCCAGGATCCGGGACAGCAAAGTGCAGATACGCAGTATTTT. Its protein product is CAIQDPGQQSADTQYF.